The rows below give T cell receptor beta chains drawn from one sample of a study of vaccination and CD4 T cells after COVID-19. Via MiXCR, TCRdb re-called the PCR reads, giving one row per CDR3 protein. This table has some 17,000 distinct CDR3 sequences, approximately 40% appearing once. For these receptors, no antigen is known. Sequenced material: CD4+ T cells from blood, cultured in vitro. These TCRs come from a human donor who had recovered from COVID-19. CDR3s include the opening cysteine and the closing phenylalanine or tryptophan.

v_gene	j_gene	CDR3aa
TRBV6-5	TRBJ1-1	CASSYVRLGVTEAFF
TRBV11-3	TRBJ2-3	CASSPGQGGTDTQYF
TRBV7-2	TRBJ2-2	CASSSRTSGRTGELFF
TRBV12-3/TRBV12-4	TRBJ2-2	CASNRAGRGYAGELFF
TRBV7-3	TRBJ2-2	CASSLTSGRPPGELFF
TRBV29-1	TRBJ2-3	CSVEVSSSPDTQYF
TRBV4-1	TRBJ2-4	CASSQRRGGDIQYF
TRBV7-3	TRBJ2-1	CASSFYSGAGDYNEQFF
TRBV6-2/TRBV6-3	TRBJ2-7	CASSRWYEQYF
TRBV28	TRBJ2-5	CASSRQGARTQYF
TRBV18	TRBJ1-5	CASSPTTGNQPQHF
TRBV6-1	TRBJ2-7	CASSLGGRGYEQYF
TRBV6-2/TRBV6-3	TRBJ2-7	CASIPKSSYEQYF
TRBV7-3	TRBJ2-1	CASSSSGRYNEQFF
TRBV15	TRBJ2-1	CATSRDLSGSVEQFF
TRBV10-2	TRBJ2-4	CASSESRGLLAKNIQYF
TRBV27	TRBJ2-5	CASSPTWVGGGETQYF
TRBV20-1	TRBJ1-1	CSARTSGNTEAFF
TRBV20-1	TRBJ2-3	CSAEGRGSTDTQYF
TRBV19	TRBJ2-5	CASSIGTFETQYF
TRBV28	TRBJ2-1	CASRSSYLEQFF
TRBV2	TRBJ2-3	CASSSSGSGPPDTQYF
TRBV20-1	TRBJ1-3	CSAKSSGYGNTIYF
TRBV20-1	TRBJ1-3	CSARGRRAYTIYF
TRBV6-2/TRBV6-3	TRBJ2-7	CASSYGGSVMYEQYF
TRBV9	TRBJ2-5	CASSPTYSNRETQYF
TRBV5-1	TRBJ1-6	CASSLAGGRTGINSPLHF
TRBV5-8	TRBJ1-5	CASTGRAGANSNQPQHF
TRBV5-4	TRBJ2-5	CASDGGEGRTETQYF
TRBV6-1	TRBJ2-3	CASAGGLAGGEDTQYF
TRBV24-1	TRBJ2-6	CATSDYLGSGANVLTF
TRBV20-1	TRBJ2-7	CSARDGGRSYEQYF
TRBV3-1	TRBJ2-3	CASSQDRNRRVSTDTQYF
TRBV7-3	TRBJ1-6	CASSLGQGWSSPLHF
TRBV18	TRBJ1-5	CASSDNSNQPQHF
TRBV4-1	TRBJ1-6	CASREQGPSSYNSPLHF
TRBV7-2	TRBJ1-5	CASSLRGQPQHF
TRBV20-1	TRBJ1-1	CSARDLPEAFF
TRBV5-6	TRBJ2-5	CASSLVLTETQYF
TRBV28	TRBJ2-1	CASSFFGAGGKFNEQFF
TRBV12-3/TRBV12-4	TRBJ1-5	CASSFGGHNQPQHF
TRBV28	TRBJ1-1	CASSSFGTGKGAEAFF
TRBV7-7	TRBJ1-4	CASREPGRMNEKLFF
TRBV12-3/TRBV12-4	TRBJ1-1	CASSPGRWRTEAFF
TRBV27	TRBJ1-1	CASSLSPGTSTEAFF
TRBV6-1	TRBJ2-5	CASSRTLAGGPLETQYF
TRBV5-1	TRBJ2-2	CASSITSGVTGELFF
TRBV7-2	TRBJ1-1	CASSLTGWEAFF
TRBV12-3/TRBV12-4	TRBJ1-5	CASSLVGTASQPQHF
TRBV27	TRBJ2-1	CASSSGLAGAAGQFF
TRBV7-8	TRBJ2-1	CASSQFSSGRRNEQFF
TRBV7-3	TRBJ2-3	CASSRGGSTDTQYF
TRBV7-8	TRBJ2-5	CASSPNLDQKETQYF